The TCR beta chain under discussion was sequenced for a study of CD8 T cells in ankylosing spondylitis. Broader study findings: Disease-associated clones were reportedly significantly overrepresented in matched ankylosing spondylitis synovial fluid. Those disease-linked clones were CD8+; they were also relatively rare in peripheral blood. What appeared characteristic of ankylosing spondylitis blood was a TCR beta motif of fewer than ten highly homologous variants. A number of the motif variants had already been described in reactive arthritis synovial fluid and blood.

Notes on this clonotype: Antigen unknown.

Libraries of TCR beta came from quantitative 5'-RACE with molecular barcodes. Using its own MiXCR run on the 5' RACE reads, TCRdb lists one record per CDR3 protein. The top ten clones hold approximately 0.51% of a sample with hundreds of thousands of distinct CDR3 sequences, around 11% of them seen once. This receptor was taken from a male donor with ankylosing spondylitis. The sample comprised blood, either unsorted or a sorted T cell fraction (not recorded which).

The DNA of the CDR3 is TGTGCCAGCAGTTGGACGGGAGTAAGCAATGAGCAGTTCTTC. Translation gives CASSWTGVSNEQFF. V is TRBV6-2 or TRBV6-3 and J is TRBJ2-1, with D tentatively TRBD2 (6 bases). Germline CDR1 and CDR2: MNHEY and SVGEGT. The CDR3 covers 14 residues. The V gene lost 4 bases and the J gene lost 6 bases, with 13 bases spanning the gap.